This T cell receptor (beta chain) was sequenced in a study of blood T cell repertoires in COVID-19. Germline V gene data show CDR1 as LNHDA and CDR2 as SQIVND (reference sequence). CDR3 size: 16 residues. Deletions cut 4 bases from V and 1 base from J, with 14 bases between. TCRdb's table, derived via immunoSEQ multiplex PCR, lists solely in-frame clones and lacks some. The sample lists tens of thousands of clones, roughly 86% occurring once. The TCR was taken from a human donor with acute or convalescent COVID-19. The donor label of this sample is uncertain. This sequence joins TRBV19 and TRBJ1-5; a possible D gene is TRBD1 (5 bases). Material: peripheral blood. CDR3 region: CASSSGGYPSNQPQHF. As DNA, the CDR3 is TGTGCCAGTAGTAGCGGGGGGTATCCGAGCAATCAGCCCCAGCATTTT.